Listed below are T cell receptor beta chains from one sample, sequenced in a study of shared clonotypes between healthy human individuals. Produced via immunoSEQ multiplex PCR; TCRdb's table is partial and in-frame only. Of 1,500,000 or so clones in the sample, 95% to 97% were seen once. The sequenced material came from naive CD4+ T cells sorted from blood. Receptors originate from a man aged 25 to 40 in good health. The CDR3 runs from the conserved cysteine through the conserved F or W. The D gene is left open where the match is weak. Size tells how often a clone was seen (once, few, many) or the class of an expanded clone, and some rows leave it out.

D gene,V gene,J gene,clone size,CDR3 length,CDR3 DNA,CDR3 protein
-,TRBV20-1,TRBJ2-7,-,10,TGCAAGTTTGCGGGCTACGAGCAGTACTTC,CKFAGYEQYF
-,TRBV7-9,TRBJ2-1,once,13,TGTGCCAGCAGCCCGTACGCGGCCAATGAGCAGTTCTTC,CASSPYAANEQFF
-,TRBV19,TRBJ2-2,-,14,TGTGCCAGTAGTATAGGGCCGAACACCGGGGAGCTGTTTTTT,CASSIGPNTGELFF
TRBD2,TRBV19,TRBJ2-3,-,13,TGTGCCAGTTCGTTATTTAGCGGGCGCGGGCAGTATTTT,CASSLFSGRGQYF
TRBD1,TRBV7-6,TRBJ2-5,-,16,TGTGCCAGCAGCTTACCCCGATCCACAGGGGGGGAGACCCAGTACTTC,CASSLPRSTGGETQYF
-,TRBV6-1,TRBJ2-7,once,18,TGTGCCAGCAGTGAATCAACGGGCCGCACAGGGTTGTTCTACGAGCAGTACTTC,CASSESTGRTGLFYEQYF
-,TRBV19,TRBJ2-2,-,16,TGTGCCAGTAGTATCGGGGGCCCACCCTTCACCGGGGAGCTGTTTTTT,CASSIGGPPFTGELFF
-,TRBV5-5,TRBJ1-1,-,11,TGTGCCAGCAGCACCGGTCCTGAAGCTTTCTTT,CASSTGPEAFF
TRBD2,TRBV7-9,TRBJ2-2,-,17,TGTGCCAGCAGCCCTTCCCCGGGACTAGCGGGCACCGGGGAGCTGTTTTTT,CASSPSPGLAGTGELFF
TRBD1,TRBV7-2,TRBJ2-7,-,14,TGTGCCAGCAGTTCGGGACAGGGCTCCTACGAGCAGTACTTC,CASSSGQGSYEQYF
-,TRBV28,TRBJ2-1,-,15,TGTGCCAGCAGTTCTACGACCGTCCGAGGGAATGAGCAGTTCTTC,CASSSTTVRGNEQFF
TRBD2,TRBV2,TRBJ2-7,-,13,TGTGCCAGCATCAGGGAAGCGGGAGTCGAGCAGTACTTC,CASIREAGVEQYF
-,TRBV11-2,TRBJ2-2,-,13,TGTGCCAGCAGCCTCACGAACACCGGGGAGCTGTTTTTT,CASSLTNTGELFF
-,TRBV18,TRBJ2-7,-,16,TGTGCCAGCTCACCTGGGGTAGGGCCCCTCGCAGGCGAGCAGTACTTC,CASSPGVGPLAGEQYF
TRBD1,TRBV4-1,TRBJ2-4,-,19,TGCGCCAGCAGCCAAGTGGAAGGGACAGGGAATATAGCCAAAAACATTCAGTACTTC,CASSQVEGTGNIAKNIQYF
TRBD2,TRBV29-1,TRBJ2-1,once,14,TGCAGCGTTGGATCTAGCGGACCTCTAGGTGAGCAGTTCTTC,CSVGSSGPLGEQFF